The clone carrying this TCR beta chain was detected only once. The data were taken from a study of PD-L1 blockade in urothelial cancer. The data were produced by immunoSEQ multiplex PCR, yet TCRdb's version contains in-frame clones alone and is incomplete. The profile covers about 74,000 clones, with roughly 90% appearing a single time and 3.5% to 5% taken by the ten largest. V was clipped by 7 bases and J by 4 bases, with 15 bases between them. The CDR3 spans 14 residues. CDR1 and CDR2 (germline): SGHVS, FQNEAQ. The time point here: pretreatment peripheral blood. The V gene is TRBV7-8, the J gene TRBJ2-3, with D possibly TRBD2 on 6 matching bases. Sequenced material: PBMCs, taken around atezolizumab (anti-PD-L1) treatment. The clonotype was recovered from a man aged 65 to 85 with urothelial cancer. CDR3 DNA sequence: TGTGCCAGCAAACGGGAGCCCAGTGCAGATACGCAGTATTTT. It codes for CASKREPSADTQYF.